This is a list of T cell receptor beta chains from one sample in a study of blood T cell repertoires in COVID-19. The assay was immunoSEQ multiplex PCR, and TCRdb's table has in-frame clones only and misses some. There are approximately 360,000 clones in the sample; 85% to 90% occur only once, and about 7% lies in the top ten. Sequencing input: peripheral blood. The receptors stem from a man between 18 and 29 years old with active or convalescent COVID-19. Each CDR3 is given with its conserved first and last residue. D genes are given only for firm matches. Only part of the rows carry a size: once, few, many, or a class if the clone is expanded.

V	size	D	J	DNA	CDR3
TRBV7-8	.	TRBD2	TRBJ2-5	TGTGCCAGCAGCACCCCGGGACTAGTAGAGACCCAGTACTTC	CASSTPGLVETQYF
TRBV11-3	.	.	TRBJ2-1	TGTGCCAGCAGCTTGCACAGGAATGAGCAGTTCTTC	CASSLHRNEQFF
TRBV3-1/TRBV3-2	.	.	TRBJ2-1	TGTGCCAGCAGCCACCTTAGTTTAAATGAGCAGTTCTTC	CASSHLSLNEQFF
TRBV28	.	TRBD1	TRBJ2-7	TGTGCCAGCAGTTTAGGGCAGGGGGCCTACGAGCAGTACTTC	CASSLGQGAYEQYF
TRBV27	.	TRBD1	TRBJ2-7	TGTGCCAGCAGTCCGAGCCCGGGACAGGAGTACGAGCAGTACTTC	CASSPSPGQEYEQYF
TRBV5-1	.	TRBD1	TRBJ2-1	TGCGCCAGCAGCTTGGTACAGGGGGCCCGTGAGCAGTTCTTC	CASSLVQGAREQFF
TRBV2	.	.	TRBJ1-4	TGTGCCAGCAGTGGCAGGGTGTCAACTAATGAAAAACTGTTTTTT	CASSGRVSTNEKLFF
TRBV25-1	.	TRBD1	TRBJ2-1	TGTGCCAGCAGGAAGGAGGGACAGGGGGCTCGTGAGCAGTTCTTC	CASRKEGQGAREQFF
TRBV11-2	.	.	TRBJ2-1	TGTGCCAGCAGCTTCTTTTCAGGGGCCTACAATGAGCAGTTCTTC	CASSFFSGAYNEQFF
TRBV21-1	.	.	TRBJ1-3	TGTGCCAGCAGCAAAGGTGAACAGACTGGAAACACCATATATTTT	CASSKGEQTGNTIYF
TRBV9	.	.	TRBJ2-5	TGTGCCAGCAGCGTGGGGCCCTTGGGGACCCAGTACTTC	CASSVGPLGTQYF
TRBV28	.	.	TRBJ1-6	TGTGCCAGCAGTACGCCGCAGGCCGAACCCCTCCACTTT	CASSTPQAEPLHF
TRBV3-1/TRBV3-2	.	.	TRBJ2-3	TGTGCCAGCAGTCCGACAAGGACTAGCACAGATACGCAGTATTTT	CASSPTRTSTDTQYF
TRBV19	.	TRBD1	TRBJ2-1	TGTGCCAGTAGTATCCCAGGGACAGGGTGGATGGATGAGCAGTTCTTC	CASSIPGTGWMDEQFF
TRBV28	.	TRBD2	TRBJ2-7	TGTGCCAGCAGGAGCGGGAGAGCGCCCTACGAGCAGTACTTC	CASRSGRAPYEQYF
TRBV11-1	.	TRBD1	TRBJ1-2	TGTGCCAGCACCCCCTTAACCTCCGGGACAGACTATGGCTACACCTTC	CASTPLTSGTDYGYTF
TRBV25-1	.	.	TRBJ2-7	TGTGCCAGCACCCGACTCGACGAGCAGTACTTC	CASTRLDEQYF
TRBV12-2	.	.	TRBJ1-2	TGTGCAAGTCGCTTCAGGCCCCCTCGAAGCGGCTACACCTTC	CASRFRPPRSGYTF
TRBV5-6	.	.	TRBJ2-7	TGTGCCAGCAGCCATGTGGAGGGGACCTCCGAGCAGTACTTC	CASSHVEGTSEQYF
TRBV28	.	.	TRBJ2-1	TGTGCCAGCAGCCCGACTACTGGGATGTTGGTACTCAATGAGCAGTTCTTC	CASSPTTGMLVLNEQFF
TRBV4-3	few	.	TRBJ2-7	TGCGCCAGCAGCCAAGGTCAGGGGCGTATGGACGAGCAGTACTTC	CASSQGQGRMDEQYF
TRBV5-1	.	.	TRBJ2-1	TGCGCCAGCAGCTTGGAACAGGAGGGAAATGAGCAGTTCTTC	CASSLEQEGNEQFF
TRBV19	.	.	TRBJ1-5	TGTGCCAGTAAAAATATACAGGAATGGGGTCAGCCCCAGCATTTT	CASKNIQEWGQPQHF
TRBV10-3	.	.	TRBJ2-7	TGTGCCATCAGTCGGGTTAGAGACGAGCAGTACTTC	CAISRVRDEQYF
TRBV28	.	TRBD1	TRBJ1-1	TGTGCCAGCAGTTTATTCGTCTTGGACAGGGGAGGGAACACTGAAGCTTTCTTT	CASSLFVLDRGGNTEAFF
TRBV4-1	.	.	TRBJ2-7	TGCGCCAGCAGCCAAGAAAGTGTAGCAAGAGCCTACGAGCAGTACTTC	CASSQESVARAYEQYF
TRBV7-2	.	.	TRBJ1-5	TGTGCCAGCAGGCCCGACACCTATCAGCCCCAGCATTTT	CASRPDTYQPQHF
TRBV10-3	once	TRBD1	TRBJ1-3	TGTGCCATCAGCGTAGGACAGGGCGAAGGCACCATATATTTT	CAISVGQGEGTIYF
TRBV15	.	TRBD1	TRBJ2-7	TGTGCCACCAGCAGAGATCCCGTCCGGACAGGGGTTGCCTACGAGCAGTACTTC	CATSRDPVRTGVAYEQYF
TRBV18	once	.	TRBJ1-2	TGTGCCAGCTCACCAGCAGGGGACTATGGCTACACCTTC	CASSPAGDYGYTF
TRBV6-2/TRBV6-3	.	.	TRBJ2-1	TGTGCCAGCAGCCCGTCAGGACATAACAATGAGCAGTTCTTC	CASSPSGHNNEQFF
TRBV11-2	.	TRBD1	TRBJ1-6	TGTGCCAGCAGCTTACAGGGGGGATGGAATTCACCCCTCCACTTT	CASSLQGGWNSPLHF
TRBV5-5	.	.	TRBJ1-2	TGTGCCAGCAGCCCAGGGAACTACTATGGCTACACCTTC	CASSPGNYYGYTF
TRBV6-2/TRBV6-3	.	TRBD2	TRBJ2-3	TGTGCCAGCAGTCCCGGGGGGGCTTTTGGCACAGATACGCAGTATTTT	CASSPGGAFGTDTQYF
TRBV3-1/TRBV3-2	.	TRBD1	TRBJ1-1	TGTGCCAGCAGCCATGGGACAGGGGGTCCATCGAGCGCTTTCTTT	CASSHGTGGPSSAFF
TRBV29-1	.	.	TRBJ2-7	TGCAGCGTTGCCGGGAGAAATTACGAGCAGTACTTC	CSVAGRNYEQYF
TRBV5-6	.	TRBD2	TRBJ2-1	TGTGCCAGCAGCCCACCCTTGTCTAGCGGGAGGGCCTACAATGAGCAGTTCTTC	CASSPPLSSGRAYNEQFF
TRBV6-5	.	.	TRBJ1-6	TGTGCCAGCAGTTACTCGCAGGGAAGAGGTTCACCCCTCCACTTT	CASSYSQGRGSPLHF
TRBV13	.	TRBD1	TRBJ2-3	TGTGCCAGCAGCTTGATGCAGGACAGGGTCTTCACAGATACGCAGTATTTT	CASSLMQDRVFTDTQYF
TRBV7-2	.	TRBD2	TRBJ2-3	TGTGCCAGCAGCCTGGCTTTACTAGCGAGGGGCACAGATACGCAGTATTTT	CASSLALLARGTDTQYF